Presented here are 17 T cell receptor beta chains from one specimen sequenced in a study of blood T cell repertoires in COVID-19. Profiled with immunoSEQ multiplex PCR; TCRdb holds only in-frame clones, not every one. The table has 200,000 to 250,000 clones, under 90% seen once. The sequencing sample was made of PBMCs or T cells enriched from blood (not recorded which). The receptors were sampled from a woman in her sixties who had recovered from COVID-19.

V gene TRBV2 combines with J gene TRBJ2-2, with 12 bases aligning to TRBD2. The V and J ends lost 6 bases and 6 bases, in that order; junction bases with no gene match: 2. CDR3 size: 14 residues. CDR1 and CDR2 (germline): SNHLY, FYNNEI. The CDR3 nucleotides are TGTGCCAGCAGACTAGCGGGGGGTGCCGGGGAGCTGTTTTTT. Its protein is CASRLAGGAGELFF.

V is TRBV29-1 and J is TRBJ2-1, with 7 bases aligning to TRBD1. The CDR3 runs to 14 residues. From germline, CDR1 is SQVTM and CDR2 ANQGSEA. V shed 4 bases, J shed 5 bases, and the junction held 8 bases outside the gene matches. The CDR3 loop reads CSVVGTAFHNEQFF. The CDR3 DNA reads as TGCAGCGTTGTGGGGACAGCCTTTCACAATGAGCAGTTCTTC.

The CDR3 protein is CASRGLGMFSTDTQYF. The CDR3 bases are TGTGCCAGCAGGGGACTAGGAATGTTTAGCACAGATACGCAGTATTTT. V is TRBV7-9 and J is TRBJ2-3; 8 positions agree with TRBD2. The CDR3 is made up of 16 amino acids. Germline assignment: CDR1 SEHNR and CDR2 FQNEAQ (reference sequence). V shed 6 bases, J shed 0 bases, and the junction held 8 bases outside the gene matches.

The rearrangement links TRBV10-3 to TRBJ2-3, with 9 bases aligning to TRBD2. Trimming cost V 6 bases and J 5 bases; bases outside gene matches: 6. Germline assignment: CDR1 ENHRY and CDR2 SYGVKD. CDR3 length: 14 residues. The CDR3 nucleotides are TGTGCCATCAGAGTAGCGGGAGAAGTAGATACGCAGTATTTT. It translates to CAIRVAGEVDTQYF.

This chain links TRBV5-1 with TRBJ1-1, with 7 bases fitting TRBD1. Germline V lookup: CDR1 SGHRS, CDR2 YFSETQ. This CDR3 has 16 amino acids. Unmatched junction bases numbered 10, after V lost 0 bases and J lost 5 bases. The CDR3 DNA follows: TGCGCCAGCAGCTTGGAGCCAGGGGGTGTATTGACTGAAGCTTTCTTT. It yields the protein CASSLEPGGVLTEAFF.

The chain carries TRBV12-3 or TRBV12-4 and TRBJ1-3; D call uncertain. CDR3 length equals 12 residues. The V end was cut by 6 bases, the J end by 4 bases, with 7 bases between. The DNA for the CDR3 is TGTGCCAGCAGCAACACAGGAAACACCATATATTTT. Amino acids: CASSNTGNTIYF.

The V and J genes are TRBV5-5 and TRBJ2-1; no definite D call. Germline V gene data show CDR1 as SGHKS and CDR2 as YYEKEE (reference sequence). This CDR3 contains 11 residues. The V end was cut by 1 base, the J end by 10 bases, with 6 bases between. The CDR3 loop is CASSLSREQFF. Here the CDR3 DNA reads TGTGCCAGCAGCTTGTCGAGAGAGCAGTTCTTC.

This sequence joins TRBV11-2 and TRBJ2-7; D is perhaps TRBD2 (6 bases). CDR1 is SGHAT, CDR2 FQNNGV, per germline. This CDR3 is built from 13 residues. The ends were cut back, 3 bases at V and 5 bases at J, with 11 bases in the middle. DNA for the CDR3: TGTGCCAGCAGCTTTTCCGGGGAGGACGAGCAGTACTTC. Encoded protein: CASSFSGEDEQYF.

The gene calls are TRBV3-1 (or the pseudogene TRBV3-2) and TRBJ1-6, with D possibly being TRBD1 (5 bases). Trimming removed 3 bases at V and 3 bases at J, with 18 bases between. CDR1 LGHDT and CDR2 YNNKEL come from the germline V gene (reference sequence). This CDR3 is 18 amino acids long. CDR3 in amino acids: CASSHPNKRQLYNSPLHF. CDR3 nucleotides: TGTGCCAGCAGCCACCCCAATAAGAGACAGCTCTATAATTCACCCCTCCACTTT.

The CDR3 nucleotides read TGTGCCAGCACCGGGCGGGGTAGCACAGATACGCAGTATTTT. Translating it yields CASTGRGSTDTQYF. The chain couples TRBV27 to TRBJ2-3, with TRBD2 as a possible D gene (6 bases). CDR1 and CDR2 from the germline V gene are MNHEY and SMNVEV (reference sequence). V lost 7 bases to trimming and J lost 0 bases, with 11 bases between them. The CDR3 consists of 14 residues.

This chain joins TRBV5-4 and TRBJ1-4; 12 bases agree with TRBD1. CDR1 and CDR2 from the germline V gene are SGHNT and YYREEE (reference sequence). Trimming removed 4 bases from V and 3 bases from J; junction bases left unmatched: 10. The CDR3 consists of 18 residues. The CDR3 nucleotides read TGTGCCAGCAGCGGATCGGGACAGGGGGCCTCGGCTAATGAAAAACTGTTTTTT. It is translated as CASSGSGQGASANEKLFF.

The chain recombines TRBV15 with TRBJ1-3; D is uncertain. V lost 4 bases and J lost 1, with 5 bases in between. Germline assignment: CDR1 LNHNV and CDR2 YYDKDF (reference sequence). This CDR3 is built from 13 residues. CDR3 bases: TGTGCCACCAGCACCTCTTCTGGAAACACCATATATTTT. As protein: CATSTSSGNTIYF. The full variable domain, in which reference TRBV15 and TRBJ1-3 provide the parts outside the CDR3, is DAMVIQNPRYQVTQFGKPVTLSCSQTLNHNVMYWYQQKSSQAPKLLFHYYDKDFNNEADTPDNFQSRRPNTSFCFLDIRSPGLGDTAMYLCATSTSSGNTIYFGEGSWLTVV.

This rearrangement joins TRBV12-3 or TRBV12-4 to TRBJ1-1; D gene uncertain. V was pared by 3 bases and J by 11 bases, with 16 bases between. This CDR3 is built from 13 residues. CDR3 nucleotide sequence: TGTGCCAGCAGTTTGGGCGAGGGAAGTAGGGCTTTCTTT. Amino acid sequence: CASSLGEGSRAFF.

This clone was counted a few times. The chain couples TRBV13 to TRBJ2-4, with TRBD1 matching over 11 bases. Trimming took 5 bases from V and 4 from J; bases not matched to a gene: 4. This CDR3 has 15 residues. CDR1 is PRHDT, CDR2 FYEKMQ, per germline (reference sequence). In nucleotides, the CDR3 is TGTGCCAGCAGCCCGAGGGACAGGGGGAAAAACATTCAGTACTTC. It is translated as CASSPRDRGKNIQYF.

This clone was detected a few times. The chain uses TRBV7-2 and TRBJ2-7; TRBD2 agrees at 11 bases. Germline V gene sequence: CDR1 SGHTA, CDR2 FQGNSA. The CDR3 is 15 amino acids. The trim removed 6 bases at V and 2 bases at J, leaving 6 bases unmatched. The CDR3 sequence is CASRTLAGGPYEQYF. CDR3 nucleotide sequence: TGTGCCAGCAGGACTCTAGCGGGAGGTCCCTACGAGCAGTACTTC.

The rearrangement links TRBV7-9 to TRBJ2-5; D is perhaps TRBD2 (5 bases). Germline V gene lookup returns CDR1 SEHNR and CDR2 FQNEAQ (reference sequence). The CDR3 covers 14 residues. Trimming removed 5 bases from V and 0 bases from J, with 10 bases in between. The DNA of the CDR3 is TGTGCCAGCAGCGACCGACTACACCAAGAGACCCAGTACTTC. The encoded protein is CASSDRLHQETQYF.

V and J are TRBV30 and TRBJ2-1; 7 bases are shared with TRBD1. The CDR3 sequence is 13 residues long. V shed 1 base and J 5 bases; nucleotides not matched to a gene: 2. Germline-derived CDR1 and CDR2 are GTSNPN and SVGIG (reference sequence). The CDR3 nucleotides are TGTGCCTGGAGTGGGGACAGCAACAATGAGCAGTTCTTC. Translation: CAWSGDSNNEQFF.